This TCR beta chain was documented in a study of blood T cell repertoires in COVID-19. Profiling relied on immunoSEQ multiplex PCR, and the TCRdb table lists in-frame clones only, not all of them. The sample gives about half a million clones, approximately 83% of which show up once; under 4% is in the top ten. The junction had 0 bases not matched to a gene; V was cut back by 7 bases and J by 0 bases. CDR1 and CDR2 (germline): MNHEY, SVGAGI. There are 14 residues in the CDR3. V is TRBV6-5 and J is TRBJ2-1, with TRBD2 identical over 10 bases. The TCR was taken from a human donor in a cohort sampled during active COVID-19. The specimen was peripheral blood. CDR3 nucleotides: TGTGCCAGCACTAGCGGGAGCTCCTACAATGAGCAGTTCTTC. This gives the protein CASTSGSSYNEQFF.